Presented here are 11 T cell receptor beta chains from one specimen sequenced in a study of T cells in Graves' hyperthyroidism and ophthalmopathy. Researchers took RNA transcripts and amplified the TCR beta CDR3 regions from them. Using the HTBI primer set, a first-round RT-PCR was run on the TCR CDR3. MiXCR, run by TCRdb on the multiplex PCR reads, gives a single entry per CDR3 protein. The data hold more than 300,000 distinct CDR3 sequences, with about 15% observed a single time. The specimen sequenced was blood. These receptors originate from a woman aged 55 to 70 with Graves' hyperthyroidism.

This clonotype appeared a few times. The chain uses TRBV12-5 and TRBJ2-1; 7 bases fit TRBD2. The ends lost 5 bases at V and 1 base at J; junction bases unmatched: 5. The CDR3 consists of 15 residues. Germline lookup yields CDR1 LGHNT and CDR2 FRNRAP. Written as DNA, the CDR3 is TGTGCTAGTGGTGGTTCTAGCGGTTCCTACAATGAGCAGTTCTTC. Translating gives CASGGSSGSYNEQFF.

This rearrangement joins TRBV5-8 to TRBJ1-1; 7 positions match TRBD1. CDR3 size: 15 residues. CDR1 and CDR2 from the germline V gene are SGHTS and YDEGEE. J lost 1 base, V lost 4 bases, and 7 bases had no gene match. The CDR3 bases are TGTGCCAGCAGCCCTCGGACAGGAGAGAACACTGAAGCTTTCTTT. This codes for CASSPRTGENTEAFF.

This clonotype was picked up many times. The chain has TRBV19 and TRBJ2-1, with 10 bases identical to TRBD1. Unmatched junction bases numbered 4, after V lost 4 bases and J lost 7 bases. This CDR3 is built from 14 residues. CDR1 is LNHDA and CDR2 is SQIVND in the germline V gene (reference sequence). CDR3 loop: CASSTGTGVNEQFF. DNA for the CDR3: TGTGCCAGTAGTACCGGGACAGGGGTAAATGAGCAGTTCTTC.

This clonotype has at least ten counts. The chain couples TRBV5-1 to TRBJ2-3; possibly TRBD2 for D (6 bases). Trimming shortened V by 0 bases and J by 4 bases, and 9 bases separated the two germline ends. CDR1 SGHRS and CDR2 YFSETQ come from the germline V gene. This CDR3 is 14 amino acids long. The CDR3 coding sequence is TGCGCCAGCAGCTTGGAGGGGAGGTCAGATACGCAGTATTTT. Translating it yields CASSLEGRSDTQYF.

V gene TRBV29-1 combines with J gene TRBJ2-1; TRBD2 aligns across 8 bases. The CDR3 has 17 amino acids. Germline V lookup: CDR1 SQVTM, CDR2 ANQGSEA. Trimming at V came to 5 bases and at J to 4 bases, leaving 16 bases not matched to a gene. For the CDR3, the DNA is TGCAGCGTTAACCAGCTAGTCTCGGGAGGGGGGTACAATGAGCAGTTCTTC. Translated, it gives CSVNQLVSGGGYNEQFF.

Details on this clonotype: Just one base apart from a much larger clone, this may be a read error. The rearrangement joins TRBV20-1 to TRBJ2-1; weak D call: TRBD2 (5 bases). CDR3 length: 12 amino acids. From germline, CDR1 is DFQATT and CDR2 SNEGSKA (reference sequence). CDR3 sequence reads: CCAKRSYNEQFF. The CDR3 DNA is TGCTGTGCTAAGCGGTCCTACAATGAGCAGTTCTTC.

The table lists this clonotype with many counts. The chain is built from TRBV7-8 and TRBJ2-1; possibly TRBD2 for D (5 bases). V shed 5 bases and J shed 0 bases, with 14 bases lying between them. CDR3 length: 16 residues. CDR1 SGHVS and CDR2 FQNEAQ come from the germline V gene. This CDR3 is CASSTLARSSYNEQFF. The CDR3 DNA sequence: TGTGCCAGCAGCACATTAGCGAGGAGCTCCTACAATGAGCAGTTCTTC.

This clonotype came up many times. The chain has TRBV20-1 and TRBJ2-7; 8 bases fit TRBD2. The CDR3 loop spans 15 amino acids. Losses at the gene ends were 3 bases for V and 0 bases for J; bases not matched to a gene: 7. Germline values: CDR1 DFQATT, CDR2 SNEGSKA (reference sequence). The CDR3 sequence is CSASPSSGSSYEQYF. CDR3 DNA sequence: TGCAGTGCTAGCCCCTCCAGCGGGAGCTCCTACGAGCAGTACTTC.

This clonotype was counted many times. An end of the junction differs from the germline gene, which may be a read error. The chain recombines TRBV19 with TRBJ1-5; 9 bases map to TRBD1. Germline V gene data show CDR1 as LNHDA and CDR2 as SQIVND (reference sequence). CDR3 length: 16 amino acids. CDR3 protein: CASTDVGQGTNQPQHF. DNA for the CDR3: TGTGCAAGTACGGACGTAGGACAGGGGACGAATCAGCCCCAGCATTTT.

This clonotype appeared a few times. This chain connects TRBV5-6 to TRBJ2-7; 9 bases are shared with TRBD1. Per germline, CDR1 SGHDT and CDR2 YYEEEE. There are 15 residues in the CDR3. With V trimmed by 4 bases and J by 5 bases, 10 bases remained unmatched. The CDR3 spells CASSPTGTGYHEQYF. In DNA, the CDR3 is TGTGCCAGCAGCCCTACCGGGACAGGGTACCACGAGCAGTACTTC.

The chain is built from TRBV11-2 and TRBJ2-5; D is undetermined. Trimming cost V 1 base and J 5 bases, with 11 bases left between them. This CDR3 spans 14 amino acids. Germline CDR1 reads SGHAT; CDR2 reads FQNNGV. In nucleotides, the CDR3 is TGTGCCAGCAGCTTAGTGGAGTATTCGGAGACCCAGTACTTC. Translated, it gives CASSLVEYSETQYF.